This T cell receptor (beta chain) stems from a study of cytomegalovirus exposure and HLA in healthy donors. TCRdb's table, derived via immunoSEQ multiplex PCR, lists solely in-frame clones and lacks some. The data contain approximately 170,000 clones, roughly 80% of them singletons. The sample holds one count of this clone. Germline CDR1 is MNHEY and CDR2 is SMNVEV (reference sequence). The junction had 9 bases not matched to a gene; V was cut back by 5 bases and J by 3 bases. The CDR3 is made up of 16 amino acids. The rearrangement joins TRBV27 to TRBJ2-3; 9 bases fit TRBD2. Material for sequencing was PBMCs. This clonotype was sampled from a man aged 30 to 45 in good health and CMV-seropositive. The CDR3: CASSTFSGRGTDTQYF. DNA of the CDR3: TGTGCCAGCAGTACTTTTAGCGGGAGAGGAACAGATACGCAGTATTTT.